This T cell receptor beta chain came from a study of cytomegalovirus exposure and HLA in healthy donors (dated by TCRdb to 2016 to 2017). The study in broad terms: An earlier analysis of fewer than 750 of the donors reported roughly 300 Gb of sequence data and around 110 million unique TCR beta sequences obtained from about 180 million T cells. An early release that covered fewer than 800 HLA-typed donors contained approximately 300 gigabases of sequencing data and tens of millions of unique TCR sequences. The genetic ancestry cluster associated with self-reported Caucasian donors included 65% to 90% of the roughly 400 genotyped donors. The study aimed to test whether cataloging public T cell receptors could reveal signatures of past pathogen exposure. Using immunosequencing, the study profiled T cell repertoires from 500 to 800 subjects and related those repertoires to cytomegalovirus serostatus. In addition to the first cohort of approximately 670 subjects, a separate validation cohort of approximately 130 different subjects was used. The study combined high-throughput TCR immunosequencing, statistical association of individual TCRs with disease status, and machine learning to predict cytomegalovirus infection status. To study patterns of TCR occurrence, a later analysis re-analyzed previously published TCR beta repertoires from around 700 donors and added high-resolution HLA genotyping. Rather than using new phenotypic data, the later analysis identified candidate immune exposures from TCR beta sequences and from how often those sequences occurred across donors. To decide whether each TCR beta V gene segment behaved as functional or pseudogenic, an earlier analysis of some 600 of the donors relied on high-throughput TCR beta sequencing. Alongside the repertoire data, information on donor age, sex, ethnicity and CMV serostatus was compiled. Genome-wide SNP genotypes for about 55% of the 666 donors were used in a later genetic analysis, which treated that subset as a discovery cohort. Every repertoire in the discovery cohort had been generated on one and the same sequencing platform. Class I and class II HLA loci were covered by the typing at four-digit resolution. Typing coverage varied by locus: roughly 629-640 donors for A, B, C, DRB1 and DQB1; roughly 500 for DQA1; 600 to 610 for DPA1; more than 450 for DPB1. Because of strong linkage in the cohort, a few DR-DQ haplotypes were treated as single units for association and clustering. Among about 400 genotyped donors of the cohort, an average of roughly 230,000 unique TCR beta nucleotide sequences was sequenced per donor, of which 15% to 20% were non-productive. On the study overall, not on this receptor specifically: According to a later genetic analysis, donors in an Asian-associated ancestry cluster had fewer N-insertions in productive TCRs than the roughly 660-donor mean. The authors suggested that the approach could potentially be extended to other disease states and immunological phenotypes. A later analysis found that most CMV-associated TCR beta chains appeared HLA-restricted, with HLA associations seemingly driven largely by CMV exposure. The sequencing pipeline was judged likely to have produced a cluster of highly shared sequence variants as a technical artifact. A few of the identified cytomegalovirus-associated TCR beta chains were confirmed in vitro to be specific for cytomegalovirus antigens. A total of around 150 TCR beta chains were listed by the study as associated with cytomegalovirus. Because HLA typing was missing for some donors at each locus, association tests included only the typed subset. In this cohort, only TCR beta chains were sequenced, and detectable features were limited by the absence of alpha or paired-chain data. Immune exposure information for the cohort was limited to CMV serostatus. Broadly in line with IMGT annotations, most TCR beta V segments showed up in productive rearrangements about 87% or about 30% of the time in an earlier analysis of a few hundred of the donors. Correlated functional status among segregating V segments might reflect linkage disequilibrium, but an unknown experimental factor could not be ruled out. Across donors, most TCR sequences were observed very rarely, whereas some public TCRs were present in many individuals. Presence/absence analyses assumed roughly uniform sequencing depth across donors, an assumption that may not hold. Cytomegalovirus status was reported to be diagnosed by the classifier with high specificity and sensitivity in both the original and validation cohorts. A later analysis found that TCR association rates varied across HLA loci, with DRB1 alleles showing the most associated TCRs and HLA-C alleles the fewest. Compared with equally common non-associated chains, HLA-associated TCR beta chains in a later analysis were more clonally expanded and had lower generation probabilities. Several of the top co-occurrence clusters appeared to be linked to parvovirus B19, influenza, CMV and Epstein-Barr virus, according to a later analysis. At a false discovery rate of 0.05, a later analysis linked 15,000 to 20,000 TCR beta sequences to specific HLA alleles. Around 16 rarely observed V segments, including chromosome 9 orphons, were excluded from the earlier analysis of several hundred of the donors because counts were too low. A later genetic analysis associated a missense DCLRE1C variant with V-gene and J-gene trimming of TCR beta chains, and an independent cohort replicated the association. A further reported finding was that TCR beta sequences accurately predicted the HLA-A and HLA-B alleles for most subjects in the first cohort. When HLA alleles, especially DR and DQ, strongly co-occurred, TCR associations were difficult to assign to individual alleles. The 87-base-pair reads could not distinguish some IMGT-functional V segments, including TRBV6-2 and TRBV6-3, so those segments were excluded.

Comment on this clone: Its antigen remains undetermined. Base quality data are lacking; no much larger clone is found one base away.

Looking up the germline V gene yields CDR1 KGHSH and CDR2 LQKENI. The CDR3 runs 17 amino acids, cysteine and phenylalanine included. Just CDR3 DNA is preserved here, 51 bases in frame from base 1. Compared with germline, V lacks 6 bases and J lacks 0 bases; bases without a gene match: 11. Library generation was performed with the immunoSEQ multiplex PCR assay. For the multiplex PCR, a mixture combining 60 forward primers for TCR Vbeta segments and 13 reverse primers for TCR Jbeta segments was used. The CDR3 region of rearranged TCR beta genes was amplified from genomic DNA by a multiplex PCR assay. The Illumina HiSeq System was used to sequence the amplified TCR beta libraries as 87-base-pair reads. The published analysis was carried out like this. A later analysis tallied 80 million to 95 million unique TCR beta chains across the approximately 670 repertoires, and about 12 million of those chains were shared by two or more donors. Raw reads were error-corrected and collapsed into unique sequences by a nearest-neighbor algorithm in which closely related sequences were merged to remove PCR and sequencing errors. V, D and J gene segments were assigned by aligning CDR3 sequences to IMGT reference sequences. For a sequence to be retained, a match of at least six nucleotides to both a V gene segment and a J gene segment was required. A rearrangement counted as productive if the CDR3 had no stop codons and remained in frame with V and J, and every other rearrangement counted as non-productive. CDR3 was defined by IMGT convention, running from the second conserved V-encoded cysteine to the conserved J-encoded phenylalanine. In an earlier analysis of around 640 of the donors, sequences lacking an unambiguous match to a single V gene segment were excluded. In an earlier analysis of around 590 of the donors, a V segment was called functional when productive rearrangements were above 56.7%, and segregating when the standard deviation between donors exceeded 5%. A statistical classification framework was built for diagnosing cytomegalovirus status from the catalog of TCR beta chain sequences. In a later analysis, TCR nucleotide sequences were compared against IMGT/GENE-DB human TR gene sequences so that V and J genes could be assigned. Using the TCRdist pipeline, a later analysis assigned CDR3 sequences along with most-parsimonious VDJ recombination scenarios. In a later analysis, each TCR beta chain was defined by its CDR3 amino acid sequence together with its V-gene family, and reads without a unique V-gene family were excluded. As a way to deal with suspected cross-contamination and a sequencing artifact, a later analysis dropped over 550 nucleotide sequences that were highly shared and had low generation probability. In a later analysis, a clonal expansion index was calculated for each public chain from normalized within-repertoire ranks of inferred template counts. Generation probabilities in a later analysis came from a VDJ recombination model fitted to out-of-frame rearrangements, and those results were checked against IGoR. In a later analysis, TCR-TCR, TCR-HLA and TCR-CMV co-occurrence was scored with hypergeometric tests, and a repertoire-size bias correction was applied to TCR pairs. A later analysis estimated false discovery rates by permuting HLA or CMV assignments 20 times. In a later analysis, co-occurring TCRs were grouped using DBSCAN, and TCRdist sequence similarity was added for clustering within HLA-allele-positive subsets. Repertoires with fewer than 30,000 or more than 120,000 public chains, plus five repertoires with anomalous nucleotide sharing, were excluded from co-occurrence clustering. The immuneACCESS repertoire file appears here via TCRdb, limited to in-frame rearrangements. These files lack a portion of the clones; in checked studies, under half of the deficit traces to unresolved V genes, and the cause of the others is not known. D and trimming come from the DNA, and the V and J calls and clone size come from that table. This sample is represented by approximately 120,000 clones; roughly 74% of them were singletons. 4% to 4.5% of the sample lies in the top ten.

The cohort was made up of roughly 670 healthy bone marrow donors. All cohort members were sampled while nominally healthy, although unrecorded immune exposures were likely present. The donor was CMV seropositive and was included in the group of almost 300 seropositive cohort members. A peripheral blood sample was provided by each donor, and peripheral blood mononuclear cells were used for TCR beta sequencing. The Qiagen DNeasy Blood Extraction Kit was used to extract genomic DNA from the blood cell samples. The sequenced material came from PBMCs. Rearrangement joined TRBV18 to TRBJ1-5; TRBD1 matches 7 bases in the middle. The sequence derives from a woman in her forties or fifties in good health and CMV-seropositive. The CDR3 region reads CASSPFDRALSNQPQHF. Read as DNA, the sequence is TGTGCCAGCTCTCCTTTCGACAGGGCCCTTAGCAATCAGCCCCAGCATTTT. Where the CDR3 stops, the reference TRBV18 and TRBJ1-5 genes take over; the full variable domain is NAGVMQNPRHLVRRRGQEARLRCSPMKGHSHVYWYRQLPEEGLKFMVYLQKENIIDESGMPKERFSAEFPKEGPSILRIQQVVRGDSAAYFCASSPFDRALSNQPQHFGDGTRLSIL.